These T cell receptor beta chains were read from a single sample in a study of Ad26.COV2.S vaccination and SARS-CoV-2 variants. Only in-frame clones appear in the TCRdb table, and some are missing; sequencing was by immunoSEQ multiplex PCR. The sample records a few hundred thousand clones, 88% being singletons. The material was peripheral blood, obtained in a trial of Ad26.COV2.S vaccine versus placebo. All receptors come from a person between 18 and 60 years old who received the Ad26.COV2.S COVID-19 vaccine or a placebo. The CDR3 runs from the conserved cysteine through the conserved F or W. The order of the fields is J gene, clone size, D gene, CDR3 length, V gene, CDR3 DNA, CDR3 protein. A D gene is named only where the DNA matches it firmly. For some rows the clone size is stated as once, few or many, or as a class when expanded; others skip it.

J: TRBJ2-4; size: -; D: -; length: 16; V: TRBV28; DNA: TGTGCCAGCAGTTTTCCCCCGACGGGGGCCAAAAACATTCAGTACTTC; CDR3: CASSFPPTGAKNIQYF
J: TRBJ2-2; size: -; D: -; length: 13; V: TRBV7-8; DNA: TGTGCCAGCTCTCGACAGAACACCGGGGAGCTGTTTTTT; CDR3: CASSRQNTGELFF
J: TRBJ2-7; size: -; D: -; length: 14; V: TRBV11-2; DNA: TGTGCCAGCAGCATACCCTCGCTAGAGTACGAGCAGTACTTC; CDR3: CASSIPSLEYEQYF
J: TRBJ2-5; size: once; D: TRBD2; length: 16; V: TRBV6-6; DNA: TGTGCCAGCAGTTATGTGGGGGGGGTCGGTAGGGAGACCCAGTACTTC; CDR3: CASSYVGGVGRETQYF
J: TRBJ2-7; size: -; D: -; length: 13; V: TRBV6-5; DNA: TGTGCCAGCGCCAGGGACAAAACCTACGAGCAGTACTTC; CDR3: CASARDKTYEQYF
J: TRBJ1-2; size: once; D: -; length: 14; V: TRBV11-2; DNA: TGTGCCAGCAGCTTAGCCTACAGGGATAATGGCTACACCTTC; CDR3: CASSLAYRDNGYTF
J: TRBJ1-6; size: -; D: TRBD1; length: 14; V: TRBV28; DNA: TGTGCCAGCACCGCCCCGGGACAGGGTAGCCCCCTCCACTTT; CDR3: CASTAPGQGSPLHF
J: TRBJ2-5; size: -; D: TRBD2; length: 15; V: TRBV5-1; DNA: TGCGCCAGCAGCTTGGCTAGCGGGGGGCAAGAGACCCAGTACTTC; CDR3: CASSLASGGQETQYF
J: TRBJ1-6; size: -; D: -; length: 14; V: TRBV5-4; DNA: TGTGCCAGCAGGTGGGGGGGGATGGATTCACCCCTCCACTTT; CDR3: CASRWGGMDSPLHF
J: TRBJ1-1; size: -; D: TRBD1; length: 20; V: TRBV3-1/TRBV3-2; DNA: TGTGCCAGCAGCCAAGATAGAGGGGGCGACAGGGGAGGTCGGAACACTGAAGCTTTCTTT; CDR3: CASSQDRGGDRGGRNTEAFF
J: TRBJ2-3; size: -; D: -; length: 15; V: TRBV7-2; DNA: TGTGCCAGCAGCATCAGGGATCCTAGCACAGATACGCAGTATTTT; CDR3: CASSIRDPSTDTQYF
J: TRBJ1-2; size: -; D: -; length: 15; V: TRBV9; DNA: TGTGCCAGCAAACGTGGGGGGGAACGATCCTATGGCTACACCTTC; CDR3: CASKRGGERSYGYTF
J: TRBJ2-7; size: -; D: -; length: 12; V: TRBV6-5; DNA: TGTGCCAGCACCTATTACTCCTACGAGCAGTACTTC; CDR3: CASTYYSYEQYF
J: TRBJ1-1; size: -; D: -; length: 14; V: TRBV10-2; DNA: TGCGCCAGCAGTGAGAAGGGGGAGAACACTGAAGCTTTCTTT; CDR3: CASSEKGENTEAFF
J: TRBJ1-5; size: -; D: -; length: 12; V: TRBV5-6; DNA: TGTGCCAGCAGCTCACCAAATCAGCCCCAGCATTTT; CDR3: CASSSPNQPQHF
J: TRBJ2-3; size: -; D: TRBD1; length: 15; V: TRBV5-6; DNA: TGTGCCAGCAGGTCGACAGGGTTGGTAACAGATACGCAGTATTTT; CDR3: CASRSTGLVTDTQYF
J: TRBJ2-5; size: -; D: -; length: 13; V: TRBV7-2; DNA: TGTGCCAGCAGCTTCCAGGGACAAGAGACCCAGTACTTC; CDR3: CASSFQGQETQYF
J: TRBJ1-2; size: -; D: -; length: 14; V: TRBV6-2/TRBV6-3; DNA: TGTGCCAGCAGTTACTCTGACGATAACTATGGCTACACCTTC; CDR3: CASSYSDDNYGYTF
J: TRBJ2-1; size: once; D: -; length: 13; V: TRBV4-1; DNA: TGCGCCAGCAGCCAAGATCCCGCTCCTGAGCAGTTCTTC; CDR3: CASSQDPAPEQFF
J: TRBJ2-5; size: -; D: -; length: 17; V: TRBV2; DNA: TGTGCCAGCAGTGGATTACAGAAGATCAGGGGAGGCGAGACCCAGTACTTC; CDR3: CASSGLQKIRGGETQYF
J: TRBJ1-2; size: -; D: -; length: 16; V: TRBV12-5; DNA: TGTGCTAGTGGTTTGTTCGCCTTGAGGGGCGCCTATGGCTACACCTTC; CDR3: CASGLFALRGAYGYTF
J: TRBJ2-2; size: -; D: -; length: 14; V: TRBV28; DNA: TGTGCCAGCAGTTTTGTGGGATACGCCGGGGAGCTGTTTTTT; CDR3: CASSFVGYAGELFF
J: TRBJ2-7; size: -; D: -; length: 13; V: TRBV5-4; DNA: TGTGCCAGCAGCTTAGGGGTCTCCTACGAGCAGTACTTC; CDR3: CASSLGVSYEQYF
J: TRBJ1-6; size: -; D: -; length: 15; V: TRBV19; DNA: TGTGCCAGTAGCTTACGGGGCACACTTAATTCACCCCTCCACTTT; CDR3: CASSLRGTLNSPLHF
J: TRBJ1-3; size: -; D: TRBD1; length: 17; V: TRBV30; DNA: TGTGCCTGGAGCGAAGACAGGGGGCTTCTCTCTGGAAACACCATATATTTT; CDR3: CAWSEDRGLLSGNTIYF
J: TRBJ2-7; size: -; D: -; length: 16; V: TRBV11-2; DNA: TGTGCCAGCAGCTTAGGGGCCGGCAGTCGGGTCTACGAGCAGTACTTC; CDR3: CASSLGAGSRVYEQYF
J: TRBJ1-1; size: -; D: -; length: 18; V: TRBV10-2; DNA: TGCGCCAGCAGTGAGTCGCCGGGGGCAGGGTTAGGAAAAACTGAAGCTTTCTTT; CDR3: CASSESPGAGLGKTEAFF
J: TRBJ1-6; size: -; D: -; length: 15; V: TRBV5-1; DNA: TGCGCCAGCAGCTTAACAGGGCTGAATAATTCACCCCTCCACTTT; CDR3: CASSLTGLNNSPLHF
J: TRBJ2-1; size: -; D: TRBD1; length: 12; V: TRBV12-3/TRBV12-4; DNA: TGTGCCAGCAGTCCGCCGGGACAGGAGCAGTTCTTC; CDR3: CASSPPGQEQFF
J: TRBJ2-6; size: -; D: -; length: 15; V: TRBV18; DNA: TGTGCCAGCTCACCGACGGTCTCTGGGGCCAACGTCCTGACTTTC; CDR3: CASSPTVSGANVLTF
J: TRBJ1-1; size: -; D: TRBD1; length: 14; V: TRBV6-5; DNA: TGTGCCAGCAGCCTGGACAGGGTTGACACTGAAGCTTTCTTT; CDR3: CASSLDRVDTEAFF
J: TRBJ2-7; size: -; D: -; length: 16; V: TRBV5-4; DNA: TGTGCCAGCAGCTTGCCTAGGGCAGGGGTCAAGTACGAGCAGTACTTC; CDR3: CASSLPRAGVKYEQYF
J: TRBJ2-7; size: few; D: -; length: 11; V: TRBV6-2/TRBV6-3; DNA: TGTGCCAGCAGCACAGCTTACGAGCAGTACTTC; CDR3: CASSTAYEQYF
J: TRBJ1-5; size: -; D: -; length: 14; V: TRBV3-1/TRBV3-2; DNA: TGTGCCAGCAGCCAAGCGCAACGGGGTCAGCCCCAGCATTTT; CDR3: CASSQAQRGQPQHF
J: TRBJ1-1; size: -; D: TRBD1; length: 16; V: TRBV7-9; DNA: TGTGCCAGCAGACCAGGGGGGACGCGCGTCAACACTGAAGCTTTCTTT; CDR3: CASRPGGTRVNTEAFF
J: TRBJ1-2; size: -; D: -; length: 12; V: TRBV20-1; DNA: TGCAGTGCTAGTGGCGGGGGCAAAGGCTACACCTTC; CDR3: CSASGGGKGYTF